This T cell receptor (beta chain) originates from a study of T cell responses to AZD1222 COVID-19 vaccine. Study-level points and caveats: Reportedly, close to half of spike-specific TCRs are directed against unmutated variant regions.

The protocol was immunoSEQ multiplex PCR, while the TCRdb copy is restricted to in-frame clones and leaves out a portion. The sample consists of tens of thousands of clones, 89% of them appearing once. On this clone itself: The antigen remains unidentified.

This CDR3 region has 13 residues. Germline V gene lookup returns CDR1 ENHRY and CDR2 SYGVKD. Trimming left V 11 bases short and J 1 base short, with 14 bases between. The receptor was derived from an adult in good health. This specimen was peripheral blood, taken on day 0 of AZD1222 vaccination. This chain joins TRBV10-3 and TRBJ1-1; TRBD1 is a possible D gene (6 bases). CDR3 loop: CAVQPGQNTEAFF. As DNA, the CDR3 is TGTGCCGTCCAACCGGGACAGAACACTGAAGCTTTCTTT.